The 2 T cell receptor beta chains below all came from one sample that was sequenced in a study of T-cell reconstitution after alpha-beta-depleted transplantation in children. Using unique molecular identifiers, the investigators prepared the TCRbeta library. Each CDR3 protein is one row after TCRdb ran MiXCR on the PCR reads. Of about 110,000 distinct CDR3 sequences in the sample, about 6% were seen once. The sample here was PBMCs, mostly from graft donor cells, taken 360 days after TCRalphabeta/CD19-depleted stem cell transplant. Source of these receptors: a male patient aged 2-15 years who had a stem cell transplant for acute lymphoblastic leukemia, so the T cells may come from the graft donor.

This clonotype occurred many times. The V and J genes are TRBV12-3 or TRBV12-4 and TRBJ2-5; tentative D call: TRBD1 (6 bases). The ends were cut back, 1 base at V and 5 bases at J, with 8 bases in the middle. CDR3 length: 13 amino acids. CDR3 in amino acids: CASSLGTAETQYF. For the CDR3, the DNA is TGTGCCAGCAGTTTAGGGACAGCGGAGACCCAGTACTTC.

This clonotype was counted many times. J is TRBJ1-1 and V is TRBV30; D gene uncertain. V lost 3 bases and J lost 7, with 9 bases in between. The CDR3 totals 11 residues. The germline gives CDR1 GTSNPN, CDR2 SVGIG (reference sequence). CDR3 protein: CAWSPGFEAFF. CDR3 coding DNA: TGTGCCTGGAGCCCGGGCTTTGAAGCTTTCTTT.